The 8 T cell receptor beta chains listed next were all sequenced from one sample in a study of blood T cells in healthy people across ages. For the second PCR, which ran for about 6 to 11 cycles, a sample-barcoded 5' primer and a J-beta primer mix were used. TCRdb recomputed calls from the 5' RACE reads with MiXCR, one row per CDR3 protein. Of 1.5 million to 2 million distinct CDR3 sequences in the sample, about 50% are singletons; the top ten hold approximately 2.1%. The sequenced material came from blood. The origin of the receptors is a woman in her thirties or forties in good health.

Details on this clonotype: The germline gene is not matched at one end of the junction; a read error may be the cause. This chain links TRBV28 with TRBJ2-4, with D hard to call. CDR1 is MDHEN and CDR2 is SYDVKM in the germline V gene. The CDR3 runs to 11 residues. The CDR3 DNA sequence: TGTGCCGGCAGTTTACACAATGAGCAGTACTTC. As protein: CAGSLHNEQYF.

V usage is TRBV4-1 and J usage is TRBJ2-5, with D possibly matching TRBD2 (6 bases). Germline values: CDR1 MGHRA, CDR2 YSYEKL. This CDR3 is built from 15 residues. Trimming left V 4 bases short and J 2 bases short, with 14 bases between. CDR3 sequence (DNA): TGCGCCAGCAGCCCCCGCTTGGGGACTCAAGAGACCCAGTACTTC. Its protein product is CASSPRLGTQETQYF.

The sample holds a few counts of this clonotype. CDR3 coding DNA: TGCGCCAGCAGCCAAGGCCCCGCAGCTAACTATGGCTACACCTTC. The encoded protein is CASSQGPAANYGYTF. This chain joins TRBV4-3 and TRBJ1-2; D is unclear. Per the germline V gene, CDR1 is LGHNA and CDR2 is YSLEER. Between the trimmed V and J ends, which lost 1 base and 0 bases, there was a span of 9 bases. The CDR3 spans 15 residues.

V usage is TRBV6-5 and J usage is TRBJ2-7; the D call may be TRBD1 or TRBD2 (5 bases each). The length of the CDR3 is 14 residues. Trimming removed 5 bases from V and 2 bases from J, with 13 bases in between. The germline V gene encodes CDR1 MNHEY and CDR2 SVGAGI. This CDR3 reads CASSRDGRAYEQYF. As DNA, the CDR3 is TGTGCCAGCAGTCGGGACGGCAGAGCCTACGAGCAGTACTTC.

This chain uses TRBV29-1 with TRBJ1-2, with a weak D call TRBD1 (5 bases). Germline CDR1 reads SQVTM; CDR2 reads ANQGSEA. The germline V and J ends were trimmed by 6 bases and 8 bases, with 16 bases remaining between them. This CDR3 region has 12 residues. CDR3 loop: CSVARVSGGYTF. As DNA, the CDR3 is TGCAGCGTCGCCAGGGTAAGCGGCGGCTACACCTTC.

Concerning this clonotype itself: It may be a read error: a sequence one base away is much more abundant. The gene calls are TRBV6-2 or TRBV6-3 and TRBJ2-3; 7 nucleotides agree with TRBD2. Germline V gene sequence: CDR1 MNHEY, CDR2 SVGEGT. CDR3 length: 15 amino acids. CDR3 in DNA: TGTGCCAGCAGAGGCGGGGGACTCGACACAGATACGCGGTATTTT. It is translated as CASRGGGLDTDTRYF.

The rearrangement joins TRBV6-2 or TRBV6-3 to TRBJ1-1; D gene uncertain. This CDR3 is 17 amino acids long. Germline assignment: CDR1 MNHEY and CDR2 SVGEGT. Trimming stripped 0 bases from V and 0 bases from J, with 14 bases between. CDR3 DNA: TGTGCCAGCAGTTACTCGGCAGGTAGCCTCATGAACACTGAAGCTTTCTTT. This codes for CASSYSAGSLMNTEAFF.

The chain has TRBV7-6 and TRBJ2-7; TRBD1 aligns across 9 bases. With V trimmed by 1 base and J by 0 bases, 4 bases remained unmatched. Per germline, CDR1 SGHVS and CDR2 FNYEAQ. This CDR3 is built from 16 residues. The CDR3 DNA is TGTGCCAGCAGCTTAGAAGGGACAGGGAGCTCCTACGAGCAGTACTTC. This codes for CASSLEGTGSSYEQYF.